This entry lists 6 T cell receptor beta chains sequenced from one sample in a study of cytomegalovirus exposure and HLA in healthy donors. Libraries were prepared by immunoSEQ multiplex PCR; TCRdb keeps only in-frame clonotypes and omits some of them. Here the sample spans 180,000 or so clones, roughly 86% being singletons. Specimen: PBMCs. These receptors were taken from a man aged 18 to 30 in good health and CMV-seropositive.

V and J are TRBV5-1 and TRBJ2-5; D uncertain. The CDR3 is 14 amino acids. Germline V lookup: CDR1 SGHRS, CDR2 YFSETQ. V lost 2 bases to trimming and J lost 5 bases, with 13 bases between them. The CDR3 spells CASSLEQILETQYF. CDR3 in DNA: TGCGCCAGCAGCTTAGAACAGATCCTGGAGACCCAGTACTTC. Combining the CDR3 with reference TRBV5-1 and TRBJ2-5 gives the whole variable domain KAGVTQTPRYLIKTRGQQVTLSCSPISGHRSVSWYQQTPGQGLQFLFEYFSETQRNKGNFPGRFSGRQFSNSRSEMNVSTLELGDSALYLCASSLEQILETQYFGPGTRLLVL.

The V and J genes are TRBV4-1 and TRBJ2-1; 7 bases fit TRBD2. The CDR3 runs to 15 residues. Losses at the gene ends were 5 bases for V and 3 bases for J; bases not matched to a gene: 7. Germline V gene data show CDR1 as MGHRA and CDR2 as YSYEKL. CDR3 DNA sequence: TGCGCCAGCAGCTACGGACGGGGGGTCTACAATGAGCAGTTCTTC. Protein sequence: CASSYGRGVYNEQFF.

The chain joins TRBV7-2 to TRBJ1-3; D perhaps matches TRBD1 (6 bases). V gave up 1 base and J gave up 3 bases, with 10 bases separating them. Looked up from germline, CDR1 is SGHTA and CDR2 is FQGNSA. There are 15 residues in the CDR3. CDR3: CASSLVLQGGNTIYF. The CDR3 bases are TGTGCCAGCAGCTTAGTCTTACAGGGTGGAAACACCATATATTTT.

CDR3 loop: CASNPAYRGVNTEAFF. The CDR3 DNA is TGCGCCAGCAATCCTGCTTACAGGGGGGTGAACACTGAAGCTTTCTTT. The chain recombines TRBV5-1 with TRBJ1-1; 8 bases match TRBD1. CDR1 and CDR2 from the germline V gene are SGHRS and YFSETQ. This CDR3 contains 16 residues. The trim removed 6 bases at V and 0 bases at J, leaving 10 bases unmatched.

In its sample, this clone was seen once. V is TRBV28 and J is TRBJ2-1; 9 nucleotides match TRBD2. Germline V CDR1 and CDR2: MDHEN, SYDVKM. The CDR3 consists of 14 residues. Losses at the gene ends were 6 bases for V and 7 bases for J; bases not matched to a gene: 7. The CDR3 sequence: CASSQSGRRNEQFF. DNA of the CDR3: TGTGCCAGCAGCCAGAGCGGGAGGAGGAATGAGCAGTTCTTC. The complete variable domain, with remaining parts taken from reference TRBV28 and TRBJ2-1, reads DVKVTQSSRYLVKRTGEKVFLECVQDMDHENMFWYRQDPGLGLRLIYFSYDVKMKEKGDIPEGYSVSREKKERFSLILESASTNQTSMYLCASSQSGRRNEQFFGPGTRLTVL.

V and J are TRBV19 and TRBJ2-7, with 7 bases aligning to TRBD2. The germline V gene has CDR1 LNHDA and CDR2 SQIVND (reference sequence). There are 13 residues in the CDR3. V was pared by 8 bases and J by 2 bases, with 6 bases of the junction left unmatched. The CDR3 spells CASGLAATYEQYF. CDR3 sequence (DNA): TGTGCCAGTGGGCTAGCGGCGACCTACGAGCAGTACTTC.